This is a list of T cell receptor beta chains from one sample in a study of beta chain features in type 1 diabetes. Profiled with immunoSEQ multiplex PCR; TCRdb holds only in-frame clones, not every one. This table holds hundreds of thousands of clones, 15% to 19% found once. Sequenced input: naive CD4+ T cells from blood. The receptors were gathered from a man between 18 and 35 years old in good health. The CDR3 runs from the conserved cysteine through the conserved F or W. The D gene is left open where the match is weak. Rows give clone size only sometimes, using once, few, many, or a class for an expanded clone.

J | D | size | V | DNA | CDR3
TRBJ1-6 | NA | few | TRBV7-6 | TGTGCCAGCAGCTTAGGTGGGGGTTCACCCCTCCACTTT | CASSLGGGSPLHF
TRBJ1-2 | NA | few | TRBV4-2 | TGTGCCAGCAGCCAAGATTTTAGGGATGGCTACACCTTC | CASSQDFRDGYTF
TRBJ2-6 | NA | NA | TRBV4-3 | TGCGCCAGCAGCCAAGGTTGGGCCTCTGGGGCCAACGTCCTGACTTTC | CASSQGWASGANVLTF
TRBJ2-7 | TRBD1 | few | TRBV28 | TGTGCCAGCACCGGGGACAGGGTCCACGAGCAGTACTTC | CASTGDRVHEQYF
TRBJ1-2 | TRBD1 | few | TRBV29-1 | TGCAGCGTTGACAGGGGGAACTATGGCTACACCTTC | CSVDRGNYGYTF
TRBJ1-1 | TRBD1 | NA | TRBV11-2 | TGTGCCAGCAGCTACCGGACAGGGTGGGACACTGAAGCTTTCTTT | CASSYRTGWDTEAFF
TRBJ2-5 | NA | NA | TRBV7-9 | TGTGCCAGCAGCCGTGGGACCGAAGAGACCCAGTACTTC | CASSRGTEETQYF
TRBJ2-5 | NA | NA | TRBV7-9 | TGTGCCAGCAGCTTAGTGTCAGTTGTCCAAGAGACCCAGTACTTC | CASSLVSVVQETQYF
TRBJ1-2 | TRBD1 | few | TRBV9 | TGTGCCAGCAGCGGCCGGGACAGGGGGCAATTCTACTATGGCTACACCTTC | CASSGRDRGQFYYGYTF
TRBJ2-7 | NA | few | TRBV28 | TGTGCCAGCAGTTTGGGGGGCCCGGGACGGGGAAGCGAGCAGTACTTC | CASSLGGPGRGSEQYF
TRBJ1-2 | NA | NA | TRBV18 | TGTGCCAGCTCACCGAGTTCCGGGGGTACCTATGGCTACACCTTC | CASSPSSGGTYGYTF
TRBJ2-1 | NA | NA | TRBV19 | TGTGCCAGTAGTATAGGGGTTAGTAGCCTCTACAATGAGCAGTTCTTC | CASSIGVSSLYNEQFF
TRBJ2-1 | TRBD2 | few | TRBV12-5 | TGTGCTAGTGGTTTGGCAAGCGGGAGATCGAATGAGCAGTTCTTC | CASGLASGRSNEQFF
TRBJ2-7 | TRBD1 | few | TRBV6-1 | TGTGCCAGCAGTGCGGGGACAGGCTCCTACGAGCAGTACTTC | CASSAGTGSYEQYF